This is a list of T cell receptor beta chains from one sample in a study of blood T cells in healthy people across ages. TCRdb called the 5' RACE reads again in MiXCR, with one record for every CDR3 protein. The sample contains 760,000 or so distinct CDR3 sequences, 20% to 25% of which appear only once. The same sample was also used in a study of T cells of mothers and their children.

Sequencing was performed on blood. These receptors came from a boy between 10 and 17 years old in good health. The CDR3 runs from the conserved cysteine through the conserved F or W. The D gene is left open where the match is weak. Clone size, where shown, is once, few, many, or a class for clones that have expanded.

v_call: TRBV9; clone_size: .; d_call: TRBD1; j_call: TRBJ2-2; cdr3_length: 14; cdr3_nt: TGTGCCAGCAGCGTGGGACAGCACGACGGGGAGCTGTTTTTT; cdr3_aa: CASSVGQHDGELFF
v_call: TRBV29-1; clone_size: .; d_call: .; j_call: TRBJ2-7; cdr3_length: 14; cdr3_nt: TGCAGCGTTGACGAGGGGGGGCTAGGGCACGAGCAGTACTTC; cdr3_aa: CSVDEGGLGHEQYF
v_call: TRBV18; clone_size: .; d_call: .; j_call: TRBJ2-7; cdr3_length: 14; cdr3_nt: TGTGCCAGCTCACGCGGTAGTAGGGGCTACGAGCAGTACTTC; cdr3_aa: CASSRGSRGYEQYF
v_call: TRBV12-3/TRBV12-4; clone_size: .; d_call: TRBD1; j_call: TRBJ1-2; cdr3_length: 13; cdr3_nt: TGTGCCAGCAGCTGGGACAGGGGGTATGGCTACACCTTC; cdr3_aa: CASSWDRGYGYTF
v_call: TRBV20-1; clone_size: .; d_call: .; j_call: TRBJ2-3; cdr3_length: 10; cdr3_nt: TGCAGCCCCTCCACAGATACGCAGTATTTT; cdr3_aa: CSPSTDTQYF
v_call: TRBV12-3/TRBV12-4; clone_size: few; d_call: .; j_call: TRBJ1-1; cdr3_length: 12; cdr3_nt: TGTGCCAGCAGTTTTTTTCCCACTGAAGCTTTCTTT; cdr3_aa: CASSFFPTEAFF
v_call: TRBV20-1; clone_size: .; d_call: .; j_call: TRBJ2-5; cdr3_length: 14; cdr3_nt: TGCAGTGCTTTTGCGCTAGGTGGTCAAGAGACCCAGTACTTC; cdr3_aa: CSAFALGGQETQYF
v_call: TRBV7-6; clone_size: .; d_call: .; j_call: TRBJ2-7; cdr3_length: 16; cdr3_nt: TGTGCCAGCAGCCTGACCACCCGGGCTTTGGACTACGAGCAGTACTTC; cdr3_aa: CASSLTTRALDYEQYF
v_call: TRBV29-1; clone_size: .; d_call: TRBD1; j_call: TRBJ2-3; cdr3_length: 14; cdr3_nt: TGCAGCGCCCCGGACAGGGTCCGCACAGATACGCAGTATTTT; cdr3_aa: CSAPDRVRTDTQYF
v_call: TRBV20-1; clone_size: .; d_call: .; j_call: TRBJ2-7; cdr3_length: 12; cdr3_nt: TGCAGTGCTAGAGACAGGGTAGACGAGCAGTACTTC; cdr3_aa: CSARDRVDEQYF
v_call: TRBV6-5; clone_size: once; d_call: .; j_call: TRBJ1-6; cdr3_length: 18; cdr3_nt: TGTGCCAGCAGTTACTCGGCTCCCGTTTCGGGGAATAATTCACCCCTCCACTTT; cdr3_aa: CASSYSAPVSGNNSPLHF
v_call: TRBV4-3; clone_size: few; d_call: .; j_call: TRBJ2-5; cdr3_length: 14; cdr3_nt: TGCGCCAGCAGCCACGGGACTCTTCAAGAGACCCAGTACTTC; cdr3_aa: CASSHGTLQETQYF
v_call: TRBV2; clone_size: .; d_call: .; j_call: TRBJ2-1; cdr3_length: 14; cdr3_nt: TGTGCCAGCAGGCCAGGACGAGCAGGGAATGAGCAGTTCTTC; cdr3_aa: CASRPGRAGNEQFF
v_call: TRBV9; clone_size: few; d_call: TRBD1; j_call: TRBJ2-5; cdr3_length: 16; cdr3_nt: TGTGCCAGCAGCGGCTCCACCGGGACAGGGAGGGAGACCCAGTACTTC; cdr3_aa: CASSGSTGTGRETQYF
v_call: TRBV11-3; clone_size: once; d_call: .; j_call: TRBJ2-7; cdr3_length: 14; cdr3_nt: TGTGCCAGCACCGGCGGGGCAGACCACTACGAGCAGTACTTC; cdr3_aa: CASTGGADHYEQYF
v_call: TRBV7-3; clone_size: few; d_call: .; j_call: TRBJ1-6; cdr3_length: 15; cdr3_nt: TGTGCCAGCAGTCAAAAGCAGGGGCCCGGTTCACCCCTCCACTTT; cdr3_aa: CASSQKQGPGSPLHF
v_call: TRBV10-3; clone_size: few; d_call: .; j_call: TRBJ2-5; cdr3_length: 14; cdr3_nt: TGTGCCACGGCGTTGGGAACAGTTCGGGAGACCCAGTACTTC; cdr3_aa: CATALGTVRETQYF
v_call: TRBV7-2; clone_size: many; d_call: TRBD2; j_call: TRBJ2-1; cdr3_length: 15; cdr3_nt: TGTGCCAGCAGCCGGACTAGCGGGAGGTGGAATGAGCAGTTCTTC; cdr3_aa: CASSRTSGRWNEQFF
v_call: TRBV7-2; clone_size: .; d_call: .; j_call: TRBJ2-3; cdr3_length: 15; cdr3_nt: TGTGCCAGCAGCTTAGGTAAAAGGGATGGAGATACGCAGTATTTT; cdr3_aa: CASSLGKRDGDTQYF
v_call: TRBV20-1; clone_size: .; d_call: TRBD1; j_call: TRBJ1-3; cdr3_length: 14; cdr3_nt: TGCAGTGCAGGACAGGGGGCGACTGGAAACACCATATATTTT; cdr3_aa: CSAGQGATGNTIYF
v_call: TRBV11-2; clone_size: .; d_call: .; j_call: TRBJ2-7; cdr3_length: 20; cdr3_nt: TGTGCAATGACAGGGGGCCCGCCGGCTAGCGGGATAACTCGTCACTACGAGCAGTACTTC; cdr3_aa: CAMTGGPPASGITRHYEQYF
v_call: TRBV7-3; clone_size: .; d_call: .; j_call: TRBJ2-6; cdr3_length: 15; cdr3_nt: TGTGCCAGCAGCTTCCCCAACTCTGGGGCCAACGTCCTGACTTTC; cdr3_aa: CASSFPNSGANVLTF
v_call: TRBV14; clone_size: .; d_call: .; j_call: TRBJ2-3; cdr3_length: 16; cdr3_nt: TGTGCCAGCAGCCAAGCTTTCGGGGCTAGCACAGATACGCAGTATTTT; cdr3_aa: CASSQAFGASTDTQYF
v_call: TRBV5-1; clone_size: few; d_call: TRBD1; j_call: TRBJ2-3; cdr3_length: 13; cdr3_nt: TGCGCCAGCAGCTGGACAGGGGGAGATACGCAGTATTTT; cdr3_aa: CASSWTGGDTQYF
v_call: TRBV7-6; clone_size: few; d_call: .; j_call: TRBJ2-3; cdr3_length: 20; cdr3_nt: TGTGCCAGCAGCAGCGGACAGATCTTACGAGCGGGGCATAGCACAGATACGCAGTATTTT; cdr3_aa: CASSSGQILRAGHSTDTQYF
v_call: TRBV28; clone_size: .; d_call: TRBD2; j_call: TRBJ2-1; cdr3_length: 14; cdr3_nt: TGTGCCAGCAAAACGGGAGGGCTCTCGGGTGAGCAGTTCTTC; cdr3_aa: CASKTGGLSGEQFF
v_call: TRBV28; clone_size: .; d_call: TRBD1; j_call: TRBJ2-7; cdr3_length: 16; cdr3_nt: TGTGCCAGCAGTTTGGGGGAGGGGACAGGGAGGTACGAGCAGTACTTC; cdr3_aa: CASSLGEGTGRYEQYF
v_call: TRBV7-9; clone_size: .; d_call: .; j_call: TRBJ1-2; cdr3_length: 14; cdr3_nt: TGTGCCAGCAGCCCGCCAACGGGGGCGTCCGGCTACACCTTC; cdr3_aa: CASSPPTGASGYTF
v_call: TRBV11-2; clone_size: .; d_call: .; j_call: TRBJ1-2; cdr3_length: 12; cdr3_nt: TGTGCCAGCAGCTTAGATCCGCGAGGCTGCACCTTC; cdr3_aa: CASSLDPRGCTF
v_call: TRBV20-1; clone_size: .; d_call: TRBD2; j_call: TRBJ2-7; cdr3_length: 15; cdr3_nt: TGCAGTGCCACGGGACTAGCGGGGCGCTCCTACGAGCAGTACTTC; cdr3_aa: CSATGLAGRSYEQYF
v_call: TRBV27; clone_size: .; d_call: TRBD2; j_call: TRBJ2-5; cdr3_length: 15; cdr3_nt: TGTGCCAGCAGTGGACTAGCGGGAATTAGGGAGACCCAGTACTTC; cdr3_aa: CASSGLAGIRETQYF
v_call: TRBV9; clone_size: .; d_call: TRBD2; j_call: TRBJ2-5; cdr3_length: 17; cdr3_nt: TGTGCCAGCAGCGTAGATGGAGCGGGGGGTAGACAAGAGACCCAGTACTTC; cdr3_aa: CASSVDGAGGRQETQYF
v_call: TRBV20-1; clone_size: .; d_call: .; j_call: TRBJ2-7; cdr3_length: 14; cdr3_nt: TGCAGTGCTAGAGACAGGGGGGGGCTCTACGAGCAGTACTTC; cdr3_aa: CSARDRGGLYEQYF
v_call: TRBV12-3/TRBV12-4; clone_size: few; d_call: .; j_call: TRBJ2-1; cdr3_length: 14; cdr3_nt: TGTGCCAGCAGTTTCTTTGGGAGTGGCAATGAGCAGTTCTTC; cdr3_aa: CASSFFGSGNEQFF
v_call: TRBV5-1; clone_size: .; d_call: TRBD2; j_call: TRBJ2-1; cdr3_length: 15; cdr3_nt: TGCGCCAGCAGCTTGCTCGTGGCGGGAGACAATGAGCAGTTCTTC; cdr3_aa: CASSLLVAGDNEQFF
v_call: TRBV28; clone_size: few; d_call: .; j_call: TRBJ2-5; cdr3_length: 12; cdr3_nt: TGTGCCAGCCAGGGTCGTCGCGAGACCCAGTACTTC; cdr3_aa: CASQGRRETQYF
v_call: TRBV28; clone_size: few; d_call: .; j_call: TRBJ2-3; cdr3_length: 15; cdr3_nt: TGTGCCAGCAGTTTACGAGGGAGAGCTGCAGATACGCAGTATTTT; cdr3_aa: CASSLRGRAADTQYF
v_call: TRBV10-3; clone_size: .; d_call: TRBD1; j_call: TRBJ2-7; cdr3_length: 16; cdr3_nt: TGTGCCATCAGTGAGACCTGGACAGGCGCCTCATACGAGCAGTACTTC; cdr3_aa: CAISETWTGASYEQYF
v_call: TRBV11-1; clone_size: .; d_call: .; j_call: TRBJ1-1; cdr3_length: 13; cdr3_nt: TGTGCCAGCAGCCCGCGCGCCTTCACTGAAGCTTTCTTT; cdr3_aa: CASSPRAFTEAFF